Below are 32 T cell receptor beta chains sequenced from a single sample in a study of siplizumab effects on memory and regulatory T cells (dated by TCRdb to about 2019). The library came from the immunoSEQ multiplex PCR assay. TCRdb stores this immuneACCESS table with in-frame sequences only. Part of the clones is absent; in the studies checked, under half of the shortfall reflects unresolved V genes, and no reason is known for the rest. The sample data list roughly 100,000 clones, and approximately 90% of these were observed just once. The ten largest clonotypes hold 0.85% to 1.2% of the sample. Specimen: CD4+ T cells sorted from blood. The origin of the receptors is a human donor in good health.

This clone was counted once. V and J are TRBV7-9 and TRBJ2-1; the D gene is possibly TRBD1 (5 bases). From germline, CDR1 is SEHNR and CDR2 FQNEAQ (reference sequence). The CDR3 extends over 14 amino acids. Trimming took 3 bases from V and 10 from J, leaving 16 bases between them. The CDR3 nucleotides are TGTGCCAGCAGCTTCCCTGGGGCTAGTAAGGAGCAGTTCTTC. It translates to CASSFPGASKEQFF.

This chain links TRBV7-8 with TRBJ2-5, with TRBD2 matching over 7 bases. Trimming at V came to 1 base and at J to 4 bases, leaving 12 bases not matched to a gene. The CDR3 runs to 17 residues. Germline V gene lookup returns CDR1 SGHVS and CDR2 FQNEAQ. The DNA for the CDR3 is TGTGCCAGCAGCTTAGATACCGCCGCGGGAGTGCGAGAGACCCAGTACTTC. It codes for CASSLDTAAGVRETQYF.

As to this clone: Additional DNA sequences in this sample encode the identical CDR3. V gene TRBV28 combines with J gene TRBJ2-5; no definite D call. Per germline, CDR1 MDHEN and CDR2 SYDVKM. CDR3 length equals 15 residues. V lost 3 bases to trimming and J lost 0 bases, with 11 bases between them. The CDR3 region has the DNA TGTGCCAGCAGTTTTAATGGGCGGAACCAAGAGACCCAGTACTTC. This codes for CASSFNGRNQETQYF.

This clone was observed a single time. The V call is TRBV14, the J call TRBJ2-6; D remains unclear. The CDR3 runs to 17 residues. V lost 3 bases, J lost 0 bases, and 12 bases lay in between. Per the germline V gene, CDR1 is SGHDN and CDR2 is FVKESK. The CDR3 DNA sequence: TGTGCCAGCAGCCACCCGTACCTTATCTCTGGGGCCAACGTCCTGACTTTC. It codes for CASSHPYLISGANVLTF.

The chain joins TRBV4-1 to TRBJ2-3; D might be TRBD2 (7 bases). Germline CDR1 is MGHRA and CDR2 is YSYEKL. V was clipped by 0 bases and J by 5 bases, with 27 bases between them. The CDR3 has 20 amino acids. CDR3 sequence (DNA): TGCGCCAGCAGCCAAGATCTTACTCAAGCGGGGAGAAGGGGGGGAGATACGCAGTATTTT. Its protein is CASSQDLTQAGRRGGDTQYF.

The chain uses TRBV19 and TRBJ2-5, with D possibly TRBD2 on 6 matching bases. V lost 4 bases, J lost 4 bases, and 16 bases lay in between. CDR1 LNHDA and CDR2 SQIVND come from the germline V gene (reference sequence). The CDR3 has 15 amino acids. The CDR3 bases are TGTGCCAGTAGTAGTGAAGTGGGAGGAGGAGAGACCCAGTACTTC. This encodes CASSSEVGGGETQYF. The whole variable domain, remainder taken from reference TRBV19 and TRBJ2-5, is DGGITQSPKYLFRKEGQNVTLSCEQNLNHDAMYWYRQDPGQGLRLIYYSQIVNDFQKGDIAEGYSVSREKKESFPLTVTSAQKNPTAFYLCASSSEVGGGETQYFGPGTRLLVL.

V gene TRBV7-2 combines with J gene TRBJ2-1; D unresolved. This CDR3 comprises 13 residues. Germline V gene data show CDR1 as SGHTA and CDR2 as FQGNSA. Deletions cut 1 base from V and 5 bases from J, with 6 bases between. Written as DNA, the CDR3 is TGTGCCAGCAGCTTAGTTATGCACAATGAGCAGTTCTTC. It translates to CASSLVMHNEQFF.

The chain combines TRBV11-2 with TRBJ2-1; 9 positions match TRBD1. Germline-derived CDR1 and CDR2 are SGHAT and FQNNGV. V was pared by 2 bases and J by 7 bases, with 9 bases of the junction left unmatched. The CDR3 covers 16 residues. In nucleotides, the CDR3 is TGTGCCAGCAGCTTATCCTACAGGGGGCTTGGTAATGAGCAGTTCTTC. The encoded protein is CASSLSYRGLGNEQFF.

CDR3 in DNA: TGTGCCAGCAGTTCCGGACCCGGAGAGAATGAGCAGTTCTTC. It encodes CASSSGPGENEQFF. The chain uses TRBV27 and TRBJ2-1; D ambiguous. This CDR3 is 14 amino acids long. Trimming cost V 4 bases and J 7 bases, with 14 bases left between them. CDR1 and CDR2 from the germline V gene are MNHEY and SMNVEV (reference sequence).

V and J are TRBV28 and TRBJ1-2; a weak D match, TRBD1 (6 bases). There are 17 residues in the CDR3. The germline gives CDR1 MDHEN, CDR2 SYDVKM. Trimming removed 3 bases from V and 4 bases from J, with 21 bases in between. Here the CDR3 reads CASSFPRYETGFYGYTF. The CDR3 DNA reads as TGTGCCAGCAGTTTCCCCCGGTACGAAACAGGGTTCTATGGCTACACCTTC.

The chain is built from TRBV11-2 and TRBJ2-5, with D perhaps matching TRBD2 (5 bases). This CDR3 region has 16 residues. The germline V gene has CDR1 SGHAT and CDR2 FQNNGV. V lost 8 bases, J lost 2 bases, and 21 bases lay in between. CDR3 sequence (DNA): TGTGCCAGCGGACTTCTCGGTCGGGGAATACAAGAGACCCAGTACTTC. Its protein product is CASGLLGRGIQETQYF.

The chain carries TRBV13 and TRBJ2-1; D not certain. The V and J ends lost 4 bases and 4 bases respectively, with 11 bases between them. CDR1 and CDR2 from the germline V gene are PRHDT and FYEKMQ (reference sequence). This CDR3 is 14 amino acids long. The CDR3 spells CASSSTKPYNEQFF. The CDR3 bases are TGTGCCAGCAGCTCCACTAAGCCGTACAATGAGCAGTTCTTC.

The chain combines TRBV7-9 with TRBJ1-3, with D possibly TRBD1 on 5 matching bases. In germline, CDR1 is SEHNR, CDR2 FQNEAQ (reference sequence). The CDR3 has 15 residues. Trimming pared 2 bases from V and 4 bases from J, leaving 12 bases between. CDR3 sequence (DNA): TGTGCCAGCAGCTTATCCCAGGGTATGGGAAACACCATATATTTT. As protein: CASSLSQGMGNTIYF.

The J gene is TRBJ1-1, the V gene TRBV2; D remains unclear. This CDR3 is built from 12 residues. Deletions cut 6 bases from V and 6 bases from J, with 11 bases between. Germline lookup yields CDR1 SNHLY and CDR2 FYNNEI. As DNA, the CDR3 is TGTGCCAGCAGGCCAGATCTGGCTGAAGCTTTCTTT. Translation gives CASRPDLAEAFF.

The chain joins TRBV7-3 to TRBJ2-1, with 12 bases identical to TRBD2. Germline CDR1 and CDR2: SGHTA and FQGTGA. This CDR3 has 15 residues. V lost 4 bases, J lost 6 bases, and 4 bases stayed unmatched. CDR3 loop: CASSSEGLAGNEQFF. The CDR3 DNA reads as TGTGCCAGCAGCTCGGAGGGACTAGCGGGCAATGAGCAGTTCTTC.

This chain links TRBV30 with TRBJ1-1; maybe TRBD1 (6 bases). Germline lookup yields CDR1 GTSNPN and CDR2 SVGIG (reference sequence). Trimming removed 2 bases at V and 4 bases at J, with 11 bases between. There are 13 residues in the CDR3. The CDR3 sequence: CAWSTQGSTEAFF. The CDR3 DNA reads TGTGCCTGGAGTACCCAGGGGAGCACTGAAGCTTTCTTT.

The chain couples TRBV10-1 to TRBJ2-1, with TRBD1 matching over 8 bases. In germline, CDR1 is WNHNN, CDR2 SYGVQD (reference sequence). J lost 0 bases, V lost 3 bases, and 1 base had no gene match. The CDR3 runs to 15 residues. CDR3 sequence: CASSDRGLSYNEQFF. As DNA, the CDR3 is TGCGCCAGCAGTGACAGGGGGCTCTCCTACAATGAGCAGTTCTTC.

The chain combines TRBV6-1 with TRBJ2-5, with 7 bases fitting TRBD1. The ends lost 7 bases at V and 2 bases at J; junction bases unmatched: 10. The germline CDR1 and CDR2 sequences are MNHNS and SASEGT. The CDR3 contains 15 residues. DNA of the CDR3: TGTGCCAGCACCTCATGGCCGACAGGGCAAGAGACCCAGTACTTC. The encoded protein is CASTSWPTGQETQYF.

The CDR3 protein is CASNHPAGTGFHYGYTF. The CDR3 bases are TGTGCCAGTAACCACCCCGCCGGGACAGGGTTTCACTATGGCTACACCTTC. J is TRBJ1-2 and V is TRBV19; the match to TRBD1 covers 9 bases. V lost 7 bases, J lost 3 bases, and 15 bases stayed unmatched. The CDR3 length is 17 residues. CDR1 and CDR2 from the germline V gene are LNHDA and SQIVND (reference sequence).

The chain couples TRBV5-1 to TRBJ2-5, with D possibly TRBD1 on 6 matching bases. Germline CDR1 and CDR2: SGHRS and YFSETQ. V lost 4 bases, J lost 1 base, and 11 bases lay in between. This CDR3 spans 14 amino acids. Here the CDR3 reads CASSHGQPQETQYF. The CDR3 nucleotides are TGCGCCAGCAGCCACGGACAGCCCCAAGAGACCCAGTACTTC.

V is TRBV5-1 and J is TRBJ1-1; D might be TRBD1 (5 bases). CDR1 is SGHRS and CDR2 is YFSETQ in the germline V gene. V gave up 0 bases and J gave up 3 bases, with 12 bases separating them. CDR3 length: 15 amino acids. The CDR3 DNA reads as TGCGCCAGCAGCTTGGCAGGCTGGGACGACACTGAAGCTTTCTTT. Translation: CASSLAGWDDTEAFF.

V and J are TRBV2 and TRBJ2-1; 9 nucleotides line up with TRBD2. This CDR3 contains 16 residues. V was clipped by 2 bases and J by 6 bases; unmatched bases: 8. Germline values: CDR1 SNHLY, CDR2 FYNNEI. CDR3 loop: CASSERGLAGTNEQFF. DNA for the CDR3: TGTGCCAGCAGTGAAAGGGGGCTAGCGGGAACCAATGAGCAGTTCTTC.

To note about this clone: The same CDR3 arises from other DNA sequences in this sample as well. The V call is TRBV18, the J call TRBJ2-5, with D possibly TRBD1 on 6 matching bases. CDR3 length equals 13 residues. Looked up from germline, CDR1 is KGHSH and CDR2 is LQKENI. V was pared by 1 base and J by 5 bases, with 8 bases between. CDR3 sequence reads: CASSPRQGETQYF. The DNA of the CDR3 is TGTGCCAGCTCACCACGTCAGGGGGAGACCCAGTACTTC. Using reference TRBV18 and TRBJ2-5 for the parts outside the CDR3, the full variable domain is NAGVMQNPRHLVRRRGQEARLRCSPMKGHSHVYWYRQLPEEGLKFMVYLQKENIIDESGMPKERFSAEFPKEGPSILRIQQVVRGDSAAYFCASSPRQGETQYFGPGTRLLVL.

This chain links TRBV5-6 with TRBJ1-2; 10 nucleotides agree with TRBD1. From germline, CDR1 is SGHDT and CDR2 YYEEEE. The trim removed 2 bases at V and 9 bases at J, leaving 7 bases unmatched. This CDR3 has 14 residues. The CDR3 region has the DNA TGTGCCAGCAGCTTAAGGACAGGGGGTGAACGCTACACCTTC. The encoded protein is CASSLRTGGERYTF. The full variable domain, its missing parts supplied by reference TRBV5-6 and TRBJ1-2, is DAGVTQSPTHLIKTRGQQVTLRCSPKSGHDTVSWYQQALGQGPQFIFQYYEEEERQRGNFPDRFSGHQFPNYSSELNVNALLLGDSALYLCASSLRTGGERYTFGSGTRLTVV.

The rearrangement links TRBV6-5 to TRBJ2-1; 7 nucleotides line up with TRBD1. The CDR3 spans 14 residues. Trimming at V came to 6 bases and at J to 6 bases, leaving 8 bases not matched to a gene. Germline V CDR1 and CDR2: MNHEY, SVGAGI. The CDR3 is CASRVGQVPNEQFF. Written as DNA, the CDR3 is TGTGCCAGCAGGGTCGGACAGGTACCCAATGAGCAGTTCTTC.

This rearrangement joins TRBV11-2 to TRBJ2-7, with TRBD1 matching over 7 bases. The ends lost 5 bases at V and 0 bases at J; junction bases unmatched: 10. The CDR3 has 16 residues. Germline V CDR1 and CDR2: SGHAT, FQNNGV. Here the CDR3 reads CASSTHRGRYSYEQYF. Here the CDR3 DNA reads TGTGCCAGCAGCACCCACAGGGGACGGTACTCCTACGAGCAGTACTTC.

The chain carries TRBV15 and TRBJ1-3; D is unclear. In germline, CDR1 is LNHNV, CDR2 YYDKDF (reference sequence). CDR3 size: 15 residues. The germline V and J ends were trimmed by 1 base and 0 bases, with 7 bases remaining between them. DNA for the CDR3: TGTGCCACCAGCAGAGTGATTAACTCTGGAAACACCATATATTTT. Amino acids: CATSRVINSGNTIYF. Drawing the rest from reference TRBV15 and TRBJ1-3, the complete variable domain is DAMVIQNPRYQVTQFGKPVTLSCSQTLNHNVMYWYQQKSSQAPKLLFHYYDKDFNNEADTPDNFQSRRPNTSFCFLDIRSPGLGDTAMYLCATSRVINSGNTIYFGEGSWLTVV.

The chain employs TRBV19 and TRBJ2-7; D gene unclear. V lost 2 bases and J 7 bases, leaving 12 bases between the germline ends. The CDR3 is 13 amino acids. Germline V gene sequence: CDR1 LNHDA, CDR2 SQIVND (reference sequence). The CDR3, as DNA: TGTGCCAGTAGTATACCCCACCCCGTGGAGCAGTACTTC. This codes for CASSIPHPVEQYF.

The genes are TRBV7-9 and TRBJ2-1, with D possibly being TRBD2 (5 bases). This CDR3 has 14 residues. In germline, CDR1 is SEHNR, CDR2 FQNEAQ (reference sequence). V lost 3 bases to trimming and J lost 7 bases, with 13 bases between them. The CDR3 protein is CASSFEAAENEQFF. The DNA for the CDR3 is TGTGCCAGCAGCTTTGAAGCGGCGGAAAATGAGCAGTTCTTC.

The chain's CDR3 is CASSSRGYEQFF. In DNA, the CDR3 is TGCGCCAGCAGTTCGCGGGGGTATGAGCAGTTCTTC. The rearrangement uses TRBV10-2 and TRBJ2-1, with 7 bases identical to TRBD2. This CDR3 contains 12 residues. Per germline, CDR1 WSHSY and CDR2 SAAADI. V dropped 5 bases and J dropped 8; count of bases not matched to a gene: 3.

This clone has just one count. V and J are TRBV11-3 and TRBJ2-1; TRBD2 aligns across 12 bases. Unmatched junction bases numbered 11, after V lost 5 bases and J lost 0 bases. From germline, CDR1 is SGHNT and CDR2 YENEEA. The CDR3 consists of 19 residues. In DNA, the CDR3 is TGTGCCAGCAGCCCCGGGACTAGCGGGCAAGGTAGCTCCTACAATGAGCAGTTCTTC. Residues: CASSPGTSGQGSSYNEQFF.

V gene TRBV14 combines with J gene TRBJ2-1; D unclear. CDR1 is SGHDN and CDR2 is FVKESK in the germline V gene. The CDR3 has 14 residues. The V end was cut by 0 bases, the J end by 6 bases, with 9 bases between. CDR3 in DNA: TGTGCCAGCAGCCAAGATATCATGTTCAATGAGCAGTTCTTC. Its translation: CASSQDIMFNEQFF.